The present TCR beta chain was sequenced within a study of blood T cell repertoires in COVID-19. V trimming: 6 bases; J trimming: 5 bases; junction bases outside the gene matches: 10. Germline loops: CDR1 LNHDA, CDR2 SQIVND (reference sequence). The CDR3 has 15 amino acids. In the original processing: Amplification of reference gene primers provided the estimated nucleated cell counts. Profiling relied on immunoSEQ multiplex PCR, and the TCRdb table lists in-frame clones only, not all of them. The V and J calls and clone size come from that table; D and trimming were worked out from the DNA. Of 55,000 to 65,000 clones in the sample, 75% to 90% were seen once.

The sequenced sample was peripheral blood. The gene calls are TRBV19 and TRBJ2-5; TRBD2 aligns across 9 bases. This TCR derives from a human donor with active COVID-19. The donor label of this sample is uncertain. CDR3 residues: CASRPRGGRSETQYF. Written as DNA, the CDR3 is TGTGCCAGTAGACCGCGGGGGGGCAGGAGCGAGACCCAGTACTTC.